Listed below are T cell receptor beta chains from one sample, sequenced in a study of blood T cell repertoires in COVID-19. Libraries were prepared by immunoSEQ multiplex PCR; TCRdb keeps only in-frame clonotypes and omits some of them. The sample contains a few hundred thousand clones, roughly four fifths of which appear only once. Sequenced material: peripheral blood. The source is a human donor with acute or convalescent COVID-19. The donor label of this sample is uncertain. CDR3s include the opening cysteine and the closing phenylalanine or tryptophan. A D gene is named only where the DNA matches it firmly. Size values are once, few and many counts, or a class for expanded clones, and some rows have none.

abundance | d_gene | j_gene | v_gene | CDR3aa | CDR3nt
- | TRBD2 | TRBJ2-7 | TRBV7-9 | CASGRETYEQYF | TGTGCCAGCGGGAGGGAAACCTACGAGCAGTACTTC
once | TRBD1 | TRBJ2-2 | TRBV18 | CASSPRGTGSTGELFF | TGTGCCAGCTCACCACGGGGGACAGGGTCCACCGGGGAGCTGTTTTTT
- | - | TRBJ1-1 | TRBV7-9 | CASSSGQQNTEAFF | TGTGCCAGCAGCTCCGGACAGCAGAACACTGAAGCTTTCTTT
- | TRBD1 | TRBJ2-2 | TRBV13 | CASSAWTGGGGELFF | TGTGCCAGCAGCGCGTGGACAGGTGGTGGCGGGGAGCTGTTTTTT
- | - | TRBJ1-5 | TRBV6-1 | CASSDYYRGNQPQHF | TGTGCCAGCAGTGATTACTACCGGGGCAATCAGCCCCAGCATTTT
- | - | TRBJ2-3 | TRBV18 | CASSPRGPSAVSTDTQYF | TGTGCCAGCTCACCAAGGGGACCTAGCGCCGTTAGCACAGATACGCAGTATTTT
once | TRBD2 | TRBJ2-5 | TRBV18 | CASSRTSGGATINGETQYF | TGTGCCAGCTCACGGACTAGCGGGGGGGCCACAATTAACGGAGAGACCCAGTACTTC
- | TRBD1 | TRBJ2-7 | TRBV5-1 | CASSVGTGSGLLEQYF | TGCGCCAGCAGCGTAGGGACAGGGAGCGGTTTATTAGAGCAGTACTTC
- | - | TRBJ1-2 | TRBV5-5 | CASNPVLANYGYTF | TGTGCCAGCAATCCTGTCCTTGCTAACTATGGCTACACCTTC
- | TRBD2 | TRBJ2-4 | TRBV12-3/TRBV12-4 | CASRLAAKNIQYF | TGTGCCAGCAGACTAGCGGCGAAAAACATTCAGTACTTC
- | TRBD2 | TRBJ2-3 | TRBV6-5 | CATGRGNTQYF | TGTGCCACCGGGAGGGGAAATACGCAGTATTTT
- | - | TRBJ1-1 | TRBV2 | CASRARATYTEAFF | TGTGCCAGCAGGGCGAGGGCGACATACACTGAAGCTTTCTTT
- | TRBD1 | TRBJ1-1 | TRBV7-9 | CASSLAGTGYEAFF | TGTGCCAGCAGCTTAGCCGGGACAGGGTATGAAGCTTTCTTT
- | TRBD2 | TRBJ2-6 | TRBV7-2 | CASSPVLAGGFSGANVLTF | TGTGCCAGCAGCCCCGTCCTAGCGGGGGGTTTCTCTGGGGCCAACGTCCTGACTTTC
- | - | TRBJ1-2 | TRBV6-1 | CASSEEVVAGGYTF | TGTGCCAGCAGTGAAGAAGTTGTGGCAGGGGGCTACACCTTC
once | - | TRBJ1-2 | TRBV28 | CASSSVSAGQTNYGYTF | TGTGCCAGCAGTTCGGTGTCCGCGGGGCAGACTAACTATGGCTACACCTTC
- | - | TRBJ1-5 | TRBV2 | CASSGTGLNQPQHF | TGTGCCAGCAGTGGTACAGGGCTGAATCAGCCCCAGCATTTT
- | - | TRBJ2-7 | TRBV25-1 | CASRLAYEQYF | TGTGCCAGCAGGCTAGCCTACGAGCAGTACTTC
- | TRBD1 | TRBJ2-1 | TRBV19 | CASSIDPTGGNGNEQFF | TGTGCCAGTAGTATAGATCCGACAGGGGGCAATGGTAATGAGCAGTTCTTC
- | - | TRBJ2-3 | TRBV2 | CASRYTADTQYF | TGTGCCAGCAGGTATACGGCAGATACGCAGTATTTT
- | - | TRBJ1-1 | TRBV4-1 | CASSQTATGPRTEAFF | TGCGCCAGCAGCCAGACCGCTACAGGGCCCCGTACTGAAGCTTTCTTT
- | TRBD2 | TRBJ2-5 | TRBV28 | CASSPGLAGRRETQYF | TGTGCCAGCAGTCCGGGACTAGCGGGGAGGAGAGAGACCCAGTACTTC
- | - | TRBJ1-2 | TRBV4-1 | CASSQKVEMRALRANYGYTF | TGCGCCAGCAGCCAGAAAGTAGAGATGAGGGCCTTAAGGGCTAACTATGGCTACACCTTC
- | TRBD1 | TRBJ2-5 | TRBV9 | CASKRQGAFVLTCQETQYF | TGTGCCAGCAAACGACAGGGGGCTTTTGTCCTGACATGCCAAGAGACCCAGTACTTC
- | TRBD2 | TRBJ2-7 | TRBV20-1 | CSASWGQGRTSGIREQYF | TGCAGTGCTAGTTGGGGACAAGGTCGGACTAGCGGGATTCGCGAGCAGTACTTC
- | - | TRBJ2-2 | TRBV28 | CASSLLRNTNTGELFF | TGTGCCAGCAGTTTATTGCGGAACACGAACACCGGGGAGCTGTTTTTT
- | - | TRBJ2-7 | TRBV5-1 | CASSLLLFREDSNYEQYF | TGCGCCAGCAGCTTGCTACTCTTCAGGGAGGACTCTAACTACGAGCAGTACTTC
- | TRBD1 | TRBJ1-5 | TRBV30 | CAWRGQGVGQPQHF | TGTGCCTGGAGGGGACAGGGGGTAGGTCAGCCCCAGCATTTT
- | - | TRBJ2-7 | TRBV21-1 | CASSKIERDRTYEQYF | TGTGCCAGCAGCAAAATCGAGAGGGACAGGACCTACGAGCAGTACTTC
- | - | TRBJ1-2 | TRBV28 | CASKVSHRGYGYTF | TGTGCCAGCAAGGTCTCTCATCGGGGTTATGGCTACACCTTC
- | TRBD2 | TRBJ2-3 | TRBV15 | CATSRDLAGGDTQYF | TGTGCCACCAGCAGAGACTTAGCGGGGGGGGATACGCAGTATTTT
once | - | TRBJ2-1 | TRBV28 | CASSLGSLGNEQFF | TGTGCCAGCAGTTTAGGTAGCTTGGGCAATGAGCAGTTCTTC
- | TRBD1 | TRBJ1-6 | TRBV11-2 | CASGTGGSPLHF | TGTGCCAGCGGAACAGGGGGTTCACCCCTCCACTTT
- | - | TRBJ2-2 | TRBV5-5 | CASSLYLQGGTGELFF | TGTGCCAGCAGCTTGTATCTACAGGGCGGCACCGGGGAGCTGTTTTTT
- | - | TRBJ1-4 | TRBV15 | CATSRSAGVIEKLFF | TGTGCCACCAGCAGATCGGCAGGGGTGATTGAAAAACTGTTTTTT
- | TRBD1 | TRBJ2-1 | TRBV5-6 | CASSLDDRGPSSYNEQFF | TGTGCCAGCAGCTTGGATGACAGGGGGCCGAGCTCCTACAATGAGCAGTTCTTC
- | TRBD2 | TRBJ2-7 | TRBV7-8 | CASTAGGAASSYEQYF | TGTGCCAGCACGGCGGGGGGGGCGGCCTCCTCCTACGAGCAGTACTTC
once | - | TRBJ2-3 | TRBV5-4 | CASSLYGGSTDTQYF | TGTGCCAGCAGCTTGTACGGGGGAAGCACAGATACGCAGTATTTT
- | TRBD2 | TRBJ2-1 | TRBV27 | CASSSWTSGYNEQFF | TGTGCCAGCAGTTCCTGGACTAGCGGCTACAATGAGCAGTTCTTC
- | TRBD1 | TRBJ1-5 | TRBV2 | CASSKGARSNQPQHF | TGTGCCAGCAGCAAGGGGGCACGAAGCAATCAGCCCCAGCATTTT
- | TRBD2 | TRBJ2-1 | TRBV7-8 | CASSSRTSQTNEQFF | TGTGCCAGCAGCTCAAGGACTAGCCAAACCAATGAGCAGTTCTTC
- | - | TRBJ1-5 | TRBV2 | CASSEGENGPQHF | TGTGCCAGCAGTGAAGGGGAGAATGGGCCCCAGCATTTT
- | TRBD1 | TRBJ2-7 | TRBV2 | CASYRDRAVGEQYF | TGTGCCAGCTACCGGGACAGGGCAGTGGGAGAGCAGTACTTC
few | - | TRBJ1-1 | TRBV5-4 | CASSLAVSSEAFF | TGTGCCAGCAGCTTGGCCGTTTCCTCCGAAGCTTTCTTT
- | - | TRBJ1-1 | TRBV3-1/TRBV3-2 | CASSQDHGSEAFF | TGTGCCAGCAGCCAAGATCACGGGTCCGAAGCTTTCTTT
- | - | TRBJ2-3 | TRBV5-4 | CASTNGGSDTQYF | TGTGCCAGCACCAACGGCGGGTCAGATACGCAGTATTTT
- | TRBD2 | TRBJ2-3 | TRBV5-4 | CASSPGGGLPQDTQYF | TGTGCCAGCAGCCCCGGGGGGGGACTACCACAGGATACGCAGTATTTT
- | - | TRBJ1-1 | TRBV19 | CASVRGGLMNTEAFF | TGTGCCAGTGTCCGTGGAGGATTGATGAACACTGAAGCTTTCTTT